Here is one T cell receptor beta chain with its context. Its antigen is currently unknown. Gene names follow the mouse nomenclature. The CDR3 goes on 1 residue after the read ends, and that part is filled in from the germline J gene. CDR3 size: 12 residues. Germline CDR1 reads FNHDT; CDR2 reads SITEND (reference sequence). Trimming took 6 bases from V and 0 from J, leaving 4 bases between them. Libraries were prepared by immunoSEQ multiplex PCR; TCRdb keeps only in-frame clonotypes and omits some of them. The sample holds about 6,700 clones, over 35% seen once. As to time point: mouse harvest day 7 after allogeneic transplant. The graft held 10^6 splenic CD5+ T cells and 10^7 T-cell-depleted bone marrow cells. This sample is drawn from a study of tissue T cells after allogeneic stem cell transplantation. Study findings and constraints: This small cohort was clinically heterogeneous, and sampling depth was a limitation.

This sequence joins TRBV19 and TRBJ1-3; D not certain. This TCR was recovered from a female BALB/c mouse given C57BL/6 T cells with graft-versus-host disease after an allogeneic hematopoietic cell transplant. The sequenced sample was gut tissue. CDR3 residues: CASTNSGNTLYF. The CDR3 DNA, read in part, is TGTGCCAGCACCAATTCTGGAAATACGCTCTAT.